A selection of T cell receptor beta chains follows, all from one sample in a study of blood T cell repertoires in COVID-19. Some clones are missing from TCRdb's copy, which holds only in-frame ones; the method was immunoSEQ multiplex PCR. The sample gives approximately 100,000 clones, roughly nine tenths of which show up once; 9% to 12% is in the top ten. Sequences were obtained from peripheral blood. The receptors were gathered from a man aged 50-59 years with acute or convalescent COVID-19. Both conserved end residues are part of each CDR3. A D gene is named only where the DNA matches it firmly. Clone size is shown for a subset of rows, as once, few, many or a class of expanded clone.

>NA|NA|TRBJ1-1|TRBV7-9
TGTGCCAGCAGCTTCAATCAGGGTAGTCCAGCTTTCTTT
CASSFNQGSPAFF
>few|NA|TRBJ2-1|TRBV19
TGTGCCAGTAGTAGACGGGGTTCCGATGAGCAGTTCTTC
CASSRRGSDEQFF
>once|NA|TRBJ2-2|TRBV6-4
TGTGCCAGCAGTATTAGCTACACCGGGGAGCTGTTTTTT
CASSISYTGELFF
>NA|TRBD1|TRBJ1-5|TRBV18
TGTGCCAGCTCAGAACAGGGGTATCAGCCCCAGCATTTT
CASSEQGYQPQHF
>NA|TRBD1|TRBJ2-2|TRBV2
TGTGCCAGCAGGGGACAGGGGGCCGGCACCGGGGAGCTGTTTTTT
CASRGQGAGTGELFF
>NA|TRBD2|TRBJ2-2|TRBV9
TGTGCCAGCAGCGTAGGACTAGCGGCGAACACCGGGGAGCTGTTTTTT
CASSVGLAANTGELFF
>once|TRBD1|TRBJ1-5|TRBV7-2
TGTGCCAGCAGCCATAGACAGGGCGATCAGCCCCAGCATTTT
CASSHRQGDQPQHF
>NA|TRBD2|TRBJ2-2|TRBV6-6
TGTGCCAGCAACTTAGCGGGAGAGAACACCGGGGAGCTGTTTTTT
CASNLAGENTGELFF
>NA|NA|TRBJ1-2|TRBV27
TGTGCCAGCAGATCATACGGACAGCCCTCTAACTATGGCTACACCTTC
CASRSYGQPSNYGYTF
>NA|NA|TRBJ1-3|TRBV19
TGTGCCAGTAGTATTCAAGAGGGAAACACCATATATTTT
CASSIQEGNTIYF
>NA|NA|TRBJ2-1|TRBV6-6
TGTGCCAGCACCCCCTACCCCCCGCCCCTCAATGAGCAGTTCTTC
CASTPYPPPLNEQFF
>NA|TRBD1|TRBJ1-6|TRBV4-1
TGCGCCAGCAGCCAAGTCTCCCCAGACAGGGGAAATTCACCCCTCCACTTT
CASSQVSPDRGNSPLHF
>NA|TRBD1|TRBJ2-7|TRBV5-4
TGTGCCAGCAACCCCCGGGACAGGGGGGCTTACGAGCAGTACTTC
CASNPRDRGAYEQYF
>NA|NA|TRBJ1-2|TRBV18
TGTGCCAGCTCACCACAGGTAGAGGGCTGGTACACCTTC
CASSPQVEGWYTF
>NA|TRBD2|TRBJ2-4|TRBV19
TGTGCCAGTAGTTCGGACGGGGGGTTGACGGGGCAAAGGGCCAAAAACATTCAGTACTTC
CASSSDGGLTGQRAKNIQYF
>NA|NA|TRBJ1-1|TRBV29-1
TGCAGCGTTGCGCCGGAGGGCCGCGGGGGGACTGAAGCTTTCTTT
CSVAPEGRGGTEAFF
>NA|NA|TRBJ1-3|TRBV27
TGTGCCAGCAGTTCGACAGGAACCGTCTCTGGAAACACCATATATTTT
CASSSTGTVSGNTIYF